The TCR beta chain described here comes from a study of T cell repertoires in cytomegalovirus infection. Study-wide findings and caveats: Individuals carrying CMV plus the relevant HLA were identified by cumulative frequency of public TCR beta families.

TCRdb redid the calling of the reads with MiXCR, one entry per CDR3 protein. This sample has some 310,000 distinct CDR3 sequences, with 25% found just once. This clonotype was seen repeatedly, ten times or more. Its antigen is as yet unknown. The origin of this receptor is a human donor in good health (CMV status not recorded). Some clones in this sample may be carry-over from other donors' samples. The sequences come from cultured PBMCs, collected from culture after CMV antigen stimulation.

CDR3 bases: TGTGCCAGCAGCTTGGTCTTAAGGAATGAGCAGTTCTTC. Translation gives CASSLVLRNEQFF. The rearrangement links TRBV7-2 to TRBJ2-1, with D unresolved. Deletions cut 3 bases from V and 7 bases from J, with 10 bases between. The CDR3 has 13 amino acids. CDR1 and CDR2 (germline): SGHTA, FQGNSA.